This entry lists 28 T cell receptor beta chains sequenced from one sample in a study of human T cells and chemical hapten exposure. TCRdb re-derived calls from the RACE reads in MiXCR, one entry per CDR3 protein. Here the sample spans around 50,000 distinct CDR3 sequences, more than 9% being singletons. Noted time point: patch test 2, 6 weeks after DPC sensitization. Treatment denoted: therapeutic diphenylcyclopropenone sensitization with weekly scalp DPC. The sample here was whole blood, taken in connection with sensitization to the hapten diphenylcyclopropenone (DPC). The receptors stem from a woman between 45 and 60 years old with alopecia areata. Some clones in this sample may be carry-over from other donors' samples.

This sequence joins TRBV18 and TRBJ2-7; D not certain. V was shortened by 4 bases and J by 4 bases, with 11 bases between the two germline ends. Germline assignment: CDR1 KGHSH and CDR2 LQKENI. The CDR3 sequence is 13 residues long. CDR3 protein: CASSLGSRYEQYF. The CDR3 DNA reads TGTGCCAGCTCACTGGGCAGTCGGTACGAGCAGTACTTC.

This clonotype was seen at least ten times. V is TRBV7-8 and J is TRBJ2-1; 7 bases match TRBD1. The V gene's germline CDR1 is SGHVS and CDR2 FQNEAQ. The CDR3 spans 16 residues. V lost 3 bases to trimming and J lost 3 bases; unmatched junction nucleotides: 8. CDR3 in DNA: TGTGCCAGCAGCTTTTCAGGGGGTTTGTTCTACAATGAGCAGTTCTTC. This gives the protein CASSFSGGLFYNEQFF.

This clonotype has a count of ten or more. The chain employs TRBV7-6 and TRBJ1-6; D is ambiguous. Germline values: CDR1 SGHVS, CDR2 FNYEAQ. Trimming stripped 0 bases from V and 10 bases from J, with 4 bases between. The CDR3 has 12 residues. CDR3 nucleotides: TGTGCCAGCAGCTTAGCAGACTCACCCCTCCACTTT. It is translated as CASSLADSPLHF. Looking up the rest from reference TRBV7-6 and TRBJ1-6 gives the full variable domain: GAGVSQSPRYKVTKRGQDVALRCDPISGHVSLYWYRQALGQGPEFLTYFNYEAQQDKSGLPNDRFSAERPEGSISTLTIQRTEQRDSAMYRCASSLADSPLHFGNGTRLTVT.

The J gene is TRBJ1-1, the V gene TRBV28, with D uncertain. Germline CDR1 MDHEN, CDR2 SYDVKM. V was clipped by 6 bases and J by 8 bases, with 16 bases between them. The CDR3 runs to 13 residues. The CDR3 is CASSSFKRYEAFF. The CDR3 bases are TGTGCCAGCAGCTCCTTTAAACGATACGAAGCTTTCTTT.

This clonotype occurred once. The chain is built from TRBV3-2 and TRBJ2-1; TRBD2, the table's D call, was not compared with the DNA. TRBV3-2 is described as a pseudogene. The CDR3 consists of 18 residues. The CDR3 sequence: CASSRVRTSGFKNNEQFF. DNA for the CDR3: TGTGCCAGCAGTCGCGTCCGGACTAGCGGTTTTAAAAACAATGAGCAGTTCTTC.

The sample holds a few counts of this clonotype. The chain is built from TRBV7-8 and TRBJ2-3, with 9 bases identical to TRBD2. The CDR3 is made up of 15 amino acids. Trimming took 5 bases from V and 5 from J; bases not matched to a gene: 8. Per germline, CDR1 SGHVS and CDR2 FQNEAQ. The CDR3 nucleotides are TGTGCCAGCAGCCCCAGCGGGGGGCTTTTAGATACGCAGTATTTT. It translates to CASSPSGGLLDTQYF.

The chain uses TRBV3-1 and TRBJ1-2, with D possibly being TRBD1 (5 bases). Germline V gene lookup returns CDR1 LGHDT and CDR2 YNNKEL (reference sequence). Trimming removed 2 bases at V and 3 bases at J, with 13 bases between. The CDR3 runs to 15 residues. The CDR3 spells CASSQLPGRDYGYTF. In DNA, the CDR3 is TGTGCCAGCAGCCAACTCCCAGGGAGAGACTATGGCTACACCTTC.

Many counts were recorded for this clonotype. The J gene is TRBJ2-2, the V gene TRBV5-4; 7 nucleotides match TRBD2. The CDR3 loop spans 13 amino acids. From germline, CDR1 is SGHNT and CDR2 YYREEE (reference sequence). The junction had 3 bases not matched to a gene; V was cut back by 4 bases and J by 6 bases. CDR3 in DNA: TGTGCCAGCAGCCCACTAGCGCCCGGGGAGCTGTTTTTT. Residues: CASSPLAPGELFF.

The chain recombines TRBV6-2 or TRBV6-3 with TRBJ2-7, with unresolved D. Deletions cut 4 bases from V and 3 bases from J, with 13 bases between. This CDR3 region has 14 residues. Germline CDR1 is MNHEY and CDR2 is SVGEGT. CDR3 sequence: CASSSVYPSYEQYF. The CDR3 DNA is TGTGCCAGCAGTTCTGTCTACCCGAGCTACGAGCAGTACTTC.

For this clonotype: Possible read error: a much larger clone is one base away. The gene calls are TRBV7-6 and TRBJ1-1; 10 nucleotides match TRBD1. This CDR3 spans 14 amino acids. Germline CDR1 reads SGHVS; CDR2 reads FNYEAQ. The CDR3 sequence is CVSSPTGGFTEAFF. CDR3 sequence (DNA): TGTGTCAGCAGTCCGACAGGGGGCTTCACTGAAGCTTTCTTT.

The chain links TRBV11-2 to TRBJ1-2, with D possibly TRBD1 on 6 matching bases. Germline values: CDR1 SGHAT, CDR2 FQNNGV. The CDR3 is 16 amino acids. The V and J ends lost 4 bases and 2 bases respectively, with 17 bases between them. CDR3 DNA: TGTGCCAGCAGCTCGCAACAGGGCGTCGGAAACTATGGCTACACCTTC. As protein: CASSSQQGVGNYGYTF.

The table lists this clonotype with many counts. The CDR3 protein is CASTWEGAGTQYF. DNA of the CDR3: TGTGCCAGCACTTGGGAAGGAGCGGGTACGCAGTATTTT. The chain joins TRBV12-3 or TRBV12-4 to TRBJ2-3; the D gene is possibly TRBD2 (6 bases). The CDR3 spans 13 residues. V lost 7 bases and J 8 bases, leaving 16 bases between the germline ends.

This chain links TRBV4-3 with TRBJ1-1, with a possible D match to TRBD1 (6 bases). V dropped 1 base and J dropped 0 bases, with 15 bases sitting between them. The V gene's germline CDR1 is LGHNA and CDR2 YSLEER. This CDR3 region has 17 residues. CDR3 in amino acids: CASSQVRGEGVNTEAFF. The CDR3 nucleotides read TGCGCCAGCAGCCAAGTCAGGGGCGAAGGGGTGAACACTGAAGCTTTCTTT.

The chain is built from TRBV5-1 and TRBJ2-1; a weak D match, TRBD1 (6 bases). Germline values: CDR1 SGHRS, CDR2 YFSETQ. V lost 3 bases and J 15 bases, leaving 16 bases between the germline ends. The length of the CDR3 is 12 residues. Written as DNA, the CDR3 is TGCGCCAGCAGCTACCTGACAGGTTCTCCGTTCTTC. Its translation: CASSYLTGSPFF.

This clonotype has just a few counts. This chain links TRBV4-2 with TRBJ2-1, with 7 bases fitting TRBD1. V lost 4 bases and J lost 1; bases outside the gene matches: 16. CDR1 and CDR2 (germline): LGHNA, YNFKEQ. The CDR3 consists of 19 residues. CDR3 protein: CASSPTGVIARTSYNEQFF. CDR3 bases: TGTGCCAGCAGCCCTACAGGGGTAATAGCGCGAACGTCCTACAATGAGCAGTTCTTC.

CDR3 residues: CASSPEDRGGEQYF. DNA for the CDR3: TGCGCCAGCAGCCCCGAGGACAGGGGTGGCGAGCAGTACTTC. The chain links TRBV4-3 to TRBJ2-7; 9 nucleotides align to TRBD1. The CDR3 covers 14 residues. Germline V CDR1 and CDR2: LGHNA, YSLEER. J gave up 6 bases and V 4 bases, and 7 bases lay outside the gene matches.

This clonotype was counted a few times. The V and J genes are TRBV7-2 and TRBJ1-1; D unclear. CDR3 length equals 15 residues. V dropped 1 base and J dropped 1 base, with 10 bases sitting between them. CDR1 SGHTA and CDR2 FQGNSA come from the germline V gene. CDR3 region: CASSLDYGANTEAFF. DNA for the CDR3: TGTGCCAGCAGCTTAGATTACGGAGCGAACACTGAAGCTTTCTTT. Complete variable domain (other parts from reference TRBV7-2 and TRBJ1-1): GAGVSQSPSNKVTEKGKDVELRCDPISGHTALYWYRQSLGQGLEFLIYFQGNSAPDKSGLPSDRFSAERTGGSVSTLTIQRTQQEDSAVYLCASSLDYGANTEAFFGQGTRLTVV.

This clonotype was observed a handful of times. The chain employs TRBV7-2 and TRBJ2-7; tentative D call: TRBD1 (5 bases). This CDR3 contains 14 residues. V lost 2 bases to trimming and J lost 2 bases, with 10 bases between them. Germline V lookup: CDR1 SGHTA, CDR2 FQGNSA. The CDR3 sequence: CASSLPGKPYEQYF. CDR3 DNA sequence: TGTGCCAGCAGCTTACCAGGGAAGCCCTACGAGCAGTACTTC. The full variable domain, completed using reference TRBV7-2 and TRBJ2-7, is GAGVSQSPSNKVTEKGKDVELRCDPISGHTALYWYRQSLGQGLEFLIYFQGNSAPDKSGLPSDRFSAERTGGSVSTLTIQRTQQEDSAVYLCASSLPGKPYEQYFGPGTRLTVT.

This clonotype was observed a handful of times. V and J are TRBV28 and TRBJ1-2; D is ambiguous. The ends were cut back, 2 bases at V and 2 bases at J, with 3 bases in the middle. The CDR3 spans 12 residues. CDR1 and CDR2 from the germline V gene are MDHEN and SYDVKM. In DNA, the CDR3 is TGTGCCAGCAGTTTAAGGAACTATGGCTACACCTTC. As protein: CASSLRNYGYTF.

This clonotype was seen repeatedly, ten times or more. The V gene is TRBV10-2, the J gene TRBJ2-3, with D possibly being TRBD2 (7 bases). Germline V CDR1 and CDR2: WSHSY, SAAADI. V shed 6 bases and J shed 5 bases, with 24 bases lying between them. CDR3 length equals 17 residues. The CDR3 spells CASSGNRERGAGDTQYF. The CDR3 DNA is TGCGCCAGCAGCGGGAACCGAGAACGGGGGGCGGGAGATACGCAGTATTTT.

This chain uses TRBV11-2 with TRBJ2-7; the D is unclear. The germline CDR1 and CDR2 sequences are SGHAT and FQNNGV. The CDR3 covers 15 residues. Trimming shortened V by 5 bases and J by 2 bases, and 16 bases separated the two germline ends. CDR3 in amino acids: CASSIYYPRPYEQYF. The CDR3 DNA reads TGTGCCAGCAGCATCTACTACCCCCGACCCTACGAGCAGTACTTC.

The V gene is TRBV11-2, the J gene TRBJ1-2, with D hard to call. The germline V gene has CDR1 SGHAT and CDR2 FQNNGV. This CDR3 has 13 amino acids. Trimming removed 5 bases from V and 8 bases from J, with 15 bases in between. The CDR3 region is CASSPTRREGYTF. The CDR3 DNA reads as TGTGCCAGCAGCCCGACGCGACGGGAGGGCTACACCTTC.

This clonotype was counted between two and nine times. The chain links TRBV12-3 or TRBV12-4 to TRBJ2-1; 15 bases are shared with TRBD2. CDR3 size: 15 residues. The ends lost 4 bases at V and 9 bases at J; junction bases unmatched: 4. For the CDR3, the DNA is TGTGCCAGCAGTTGGACTAGCGGGAGGGCCAGTGAGCAGTTCTTC. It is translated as CASSWTSGRASEQFF.

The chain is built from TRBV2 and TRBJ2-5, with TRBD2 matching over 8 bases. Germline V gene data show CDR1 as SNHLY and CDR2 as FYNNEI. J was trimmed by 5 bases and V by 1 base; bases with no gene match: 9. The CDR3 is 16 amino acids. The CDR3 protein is CASSEGSAGGRETQYF. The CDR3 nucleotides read TGTGCCAGCAGTGAAGGATCGGCGGGAGGACGGGAGACCCAGTACTTC.

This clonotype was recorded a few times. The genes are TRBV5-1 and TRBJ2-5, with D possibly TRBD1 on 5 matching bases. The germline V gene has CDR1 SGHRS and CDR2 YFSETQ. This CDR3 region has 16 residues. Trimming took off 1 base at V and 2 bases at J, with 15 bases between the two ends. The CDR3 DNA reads TGCGCCAGCAGCTTGTTCCCCCAGGGCCTTCAAGAGACCCAGTACTTC. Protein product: CASSLFPQGLQETQYF.

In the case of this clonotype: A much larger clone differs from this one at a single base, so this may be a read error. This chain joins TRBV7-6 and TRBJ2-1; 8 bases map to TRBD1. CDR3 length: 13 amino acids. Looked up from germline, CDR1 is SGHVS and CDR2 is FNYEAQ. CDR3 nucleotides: TGTGCCAGCAGCTCCGGACAGGGCCTAGAATGGGTCTTC. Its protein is CASSSGQGLEWVF.

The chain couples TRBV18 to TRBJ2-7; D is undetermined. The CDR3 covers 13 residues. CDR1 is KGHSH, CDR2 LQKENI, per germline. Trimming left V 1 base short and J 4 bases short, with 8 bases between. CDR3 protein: CASSPLSNYEQYF. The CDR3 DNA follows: TGTGCCAGCTCACCACTGAGCAATTACGAGCAGTACTTC.

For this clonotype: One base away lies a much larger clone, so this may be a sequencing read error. In DNA, the CDR3 is TGTGCCAGTACCTCGAGATCTAACTATGGCAACACCTTC. Protein sequence: CASTSRSNYGNTF. The chain uses TRBV5-6 and TRBJ1-2; no reliable D call. CDR1 and CDR2 (germline): SGHDT, YYEEEE. The CDR3 is made up of 13 amino acids.